Listed below are T cell receptor beta chains from one sample, sequenced in a study of radiation and T cells in renal cell carcinoma. Profiled with immunoSEQ multiplex PCR; TCRdb holds only in-frame clones, not every one. The profile covers some 43,000 clones, with over 80% appearing a single time and 25% to 35% taken by the ten largest. The sample consisted of blood, taken from a patient whose treatment included radiotherapy and nephrectomy. The origin of the receptors is a woman in her sixties or seventies with renal cell carcinoma. The CDR3 runs from the conserved cysteine through the conserved F or W.

V	J	CDR3
TRBV9	TRBJ2-2	CASSVSTGELFF
TRBV29-1	TRBJ2-1	CSVEDGLAGYNEQFF
TRBV7-9	TRBJ1-5	CASSLAYGGNQPQHF
TRBV5-1	TRBJ2-5	CASSPQAPQETQYF
TRBV28	TRBJ1-2	CASSRDRLEGYTF
TRBV5-1	TRBJ1-3	CASSSPGGAGNTIYF
TRBV18	TRBJ1-2	CASSPPRAGGSNYGYTF
TRBV20-1	TRBJ1-2	CSASLSGGYTF
TRBV7-2	TRBJ1-2	CASSFGQDNYGYTF
TRBV25-1	TRBJ1-5	CASTPRRGQPQHF
TRBV7-3	TRBJ1-1	CASSSRRNTEAFF
TRBV6-5	TRBJ2-6	CASSYSLFSGANVLTF
TRBV4-3	TRBJ2-3	CASSQVLAGGPTDTQYF
TRBV19	TRBJ2-7	CASSIPGGDEQYF
TRBV29-1	TRBJ2-7	CSFRAGPPYEQYF
TRBV27	TRBJ1-6	CATSRDSPESAYNSPLHF
TRBV7-9	TRBJ2-7	CASSRRTGDEQYF
TRBV7-2	TRBJ2-7	CASGAGYYEQYF
TRBV10-3	TRBJ1-3	CAISESALSGNTIYF
TRBV14	TRBJ2-5	CASSPGTGRPQYF
TRBV19	TRBJ2-5	CASSIGGPPQETQYF
TRBV27	TRBJ2-3	CASRPSGGTDTQYF
TRBV15	TRBJ1-2	CATSRDRDTINYGYTF
TRBV5-1	TRBJ2-5	CASSSDRPQETQYF
TRBV18	TRBJ2-2	CASSPEWGTGELFF
TRBV19	TRBJ2-2	CASSMNTGELFF
TRBV7-3	TRBJ2-3	CASSLEVGDTQYF
TRBV6-6	TRBJ1-5	CASSQPGQQPQHF
TRBV5-6	TRBJ2-4	CASSDGQGGKNIQYF
TRBV2	TRBJ1-3	CASKETVSGNTIYF
TRBV30	TRBJ1-5	CAWDRWNQPQHF
TRBV29-1	TRBJ1-1	CSVQQGEGAFF
TRBV6-1	TRBJ1-5	CASSRTDRSNQPQHF
TRBV30	TRBJ1-5	CASRPQHF
TRBV27	TRBJ2-1	CASSLLGTSGYNEQFF
TRBV20-1	TRBJ2-1	CSANHYNEQFF
TRBV29-1	TRBJ2-7	CSVEGTGDYEQYF
TRBV25-1	TRBJ1-4	CASSEFSGGGEKLFF
TRBV7-7	TRBJ1-4	CASSRTDGGNEKLFF
TRBV15	TRBJ1-5	CATSRQRAVGQPQHF
TRBV14	TRBJ2-2	CASSRRGRGTGELFF
TRBV27	TRBJ2-7	CASREIAGGSYEQYF